Following are 26 T cell receptor beta chains from one sample sequenced in a study of beta chain features in type 1 diabetes. All of the isolated RNA was reverse transcribed, so expressed TCRB transcripts were sequenced. The data were produced by immunoSEQ multiplex PCR, yet TCRdb's version contains in-frame clones alone and is incomplete. The sample has 600,000 to 700,000 clones, roughly 12% seen once; the top ten hold more than 0.1%. For these receptors, no antigen is known. Overall study results and limits: Type 1 diabetes patients had TCRB CDR3s that were shorter (moderately but significantly so) in all four CD4+ subsets.

The sequencing input was naive CD4+ T cells from blood. These receptors were taken from a man aged 25-45 years with type 1 diabetes.

The chain has TRBV30 and TRBJ2-7; D is possibly TRBD1 (5 bases). The CDR3 sequence is 12 residues long. Between the trimmed V and J ends, which lost 3 bases and 6 bases, there was a span of 12 bases. The V gene's germline CDR1 is GTSNPN and CDR2 SVGIG (reference sequence). CDR3 sequence reads: CAWRPGWGEQYF. In nucleotides, the CDR3 is TGTGCCTGGAGGCCAGGGTGGGGCGAGCAGTACTTC.

This chain joins TRBV19 and TRBJ1-5; maybe TRBD1 (6 bases). The CDR3 is 13 residues long. Germline V CDR1 and CDR2: LNHDA, SQIVND (reference sequence). The V end was cut by 6 bases, the J end by 6 bases, with 12 bases between. The CDR3, as DNA: TGTGCCAGTAGGGACCAGGGGCTTCAGCCCCAGCATTTT. Protein product: CASRDQGLQPQHF.

The table lists this clone with a few counts. V gene TRBV7-8 combines with J gene TRBJ2-1; unclear D gene. CDR1 SGHVS and CDR2 FQNEAQ come from the germline V gene. CDR3 length: 18 amino acids. The V end lost 3 bases, the J end lost 6 bases, and 24 bases lay between the germline ends. In DNA form, the CDR3 reads TGTGCCAGCAGCTTTACCGTCTCAGTAACGGTTCATCGCAATGAGCAGTTCTTC. This codes for CASSFTVSVTVHRNEQFF. Combining the CDR3 with reference TRBV7-8 and TRBJ2-1 gives the whole variable domain GAGVSQSPRYKVAKRGQDVALRCDPISGHVSLFWYQQALGQGPEFLTYFQNEAQLDKSGLPSDRFFAERPEGSVSTLKIQRTQQEDSAVYLCASSFTVSVTVHRNEQFFGPGTRLTVL.

The rearrangement uses TRBV4-2 and TRBJ2-4, with 10 nucleotides matching TRBD1. V lost 1 base and J lost 6; bases outside the gene matches: 12. Germline V gives CDR1 LGHNA, CDR2 YNFKEQ. This CDR3 comprises 18 residues. The chain's CDR3 is CASSQGPAGQGEGNIQYF. CDR3 in DNA: TGTGCCAGCAGCCAAGGACCAGCCGGACAGGGGGAAGGAAACATTCAGTACTTC.

The chain joins TRBV5-1 to TRBJ2-7; D may be TRBD1 (7 bases). The CDR3 is 14 amino acids. Germline CDR1 and CDR2: SGHRS and YFSETQ. Deletions cut 0 bases from V and 5 bases from J, with 12 bases between. CDR3 nucleotides: TGCGCCAGCAGCTTGGGACAGGGAGGAGACGAGCAGTACTTC. Residues: CASSLGQGGDEQYF. Filled out from reference TRBV5-1 and TRBJ2-7, the complete variable domain reads KAGVTQTPRYLIKTRGQQVTLSCSPISGHRSVSWYQQTPGQGLQFLFEYFSETQRNKGNFPGRFSGRQFSNSRSEMNVSTLELGDSALYLCASSLGQGGDEQYFGPGTRLTVT.

The rearrangement joins TRBV6-5 to TRBJ2-1; D ambiguous. Between the trimmed V and J ends, which lost 6 bases and 4 bases, there was a span of 10 bases. CDR1 is MNHEY, CDR2 SVGAGI, per germline. CDR3 length equals 13 residues. CDR3 sequence (DNA): TGTGCCAGCAGGCAGTTCGAATACAATGAGCAGTTCTTC. Amino acids: CASRQFEYNEQFF.

The chain has TRBV10-2 and TRBJ2-7, with TRBD1 matching over 8 bases. In germline, CDR1 is WSHSY, CDR2 SAAADI. The CDR3 runs to 13 residues. Trimming at V came to 6 bases and at J to 3 bases, leaving 4 bases not matched to a gene. The CDR3 region has the DNA TGCGCCAGCAGGCTAGACAGGGGCTACGAGCAGTACTTC. It yields the protein CASRLDRGYEQYF.

This clone was picked up a small number of times. The J gene is TRBJ2-1, the V gene TRBV7-9; 7 nucleotides align to TRBD1. V lost 5 bases and J lost 12; bases outside the gene matches: 10. Germline V CDR1 and CDR2: SEHNR, FQNEAQ (reference sequence). This CDR3 contains 13 residues. This CDR3 reads CASSATGPIGQFF. DNA of the CDR3: TGTGCCAGCAGCGCGACAGGGCCCATAGGGCAGTTCTTC.

This rearrangement joins TRBV7-9 to TRBJ2-1; tentatively, D is TRBD1 (6 bases). V lost 3 bases and J lost 2, with 14 bases in between. Germline V gene data show CDR1 as SEHNR and CDR2 as FQNEAQ (reference sequence). This CDR3 has 16 residues. CDR3 DNA: TGTGCCAGCAGCTTTCAGGGGTCAGGGACCTACAATGAGCAGTTCTTC. Its protein is CASSFQGSGTYNEQFF. Looking up the rest from reference TRBV7-9 and TRBJ2-1 gives the full variable domain: DTGVSQNPRHKITKRGQNVTFRCDPISEHNRLYWYRQTLGQGPEFLTYFQNEAQLEKSRLLSDRFSAERPKGSFSTLEIQRTEQGDSAMYLCASSFQGSGTYNEQFFGPGTRLTVL.

This clone was picked up a small number of times. V gene TRBV9 combines with J gene TRBJ2-1; the D is unclear. V was clipped by 3 bases and J by 2 bases, with 12 bases between them. The CDR3 is made up of 15 amino acids. The V gene's germline CDR1 is SGDLS and CDR2 YYNGEE. In DNA form, the CDR3 reads TGTGCCAGCAGCGAGGCTTCAGCCGCCTACAATGAGCAGTTCTTC. It encodes CASSEASAAYNEQFF.

This clone was seen more than once but under ten times. The chain uses TRBV6-5 and TRBJ2-7; D could derive from TRBD1 or TRBD2 (5 bases each). Deletions cut 6 bases from V and 6 bases from J, with 18 bases between. In germline, CDR1 is MNHEY, CDR2 SVGAGI. The CDR3 extends over 14 amino acids. The CDR3, as DNA: TGTGCCAGCAGCTGGCGTAGGGGAGAGGCCGAGCAGTACTTC. Translated: CASSWRRGEAEQYF.

In this sample, this clone turned up a few times. The J gene is TRBJ2-5, the V gene TRBV5-1; 7 positions match TRBD1. V was clipped by 1 base and J by 1 base; unmatched bases: 7. The CDR3 has 16 residues. The germline V gene has CDR1 SGHRS and CDR2 YFSETQ. The CDR3 DNA sequence: TGCGCCAGCAGCTTGCCAGTAGACAGGGCCCAAGAGACCCAGTACTTC. The encoded protein is CASSLPVDRAQETQYF.

The V call is TRBV30, the J call TRBJ2-5; 9 bases match TRBD1. The closer fit of TRBJ2-7 to the DNA end suggests the J call may be wrong. Per germline, CDR1 GTSNPN and CDR2 SVGIG (reference sequence). The CDR3 totals 13 residues. The CDR3: CAWSHGQGYEQYF. CDR3 nucleotide sequence: TGTGCCTGGAGTCACGGACAGGGGTACGAGCAGTACTTC.

The rearrangement uses TRBV10-3 and TRBJ1-3; D not resolved. The CDR3 extends over 14 amino acids. The germline gives CDR1 ENHRY, CDR2 SYGVKD. V lost 4 bases and J lost 0, with 7 bases in between. CDR3 protein: CAISVRGSGNTIYF. As DNA, the CDR3 is TGTGCCATCAGTGTACGGGGCTCTGGAAACACCATATATTTT.

V is TRBV6-1 and J is TRBJ2-1; D gene unclear. Germline CDR1 reads MNHNS; CDR2 reads SASEGT. Between the trimmed V and J ends, which lost 4 bases and 7 bases, there was a span of 8 bases. The CDR3 length is 12 residues. The CDR3 coding sequence is TGTGCCAGCAGTGGGTACCTGAATGAGCAGTTCTTC. It encodes CASSGYLNEQFF.

V is TRBV18 and J is TRBJ1-6, with D maybe TRBD1 (5 bases). The ends were cut back, 1 base at V and 7 bases at J, with 5 bases in the middle. CDR1 KGHSH and CDR2 LQKENI come from the germline V gene. The CDR3 sequence is 13 residues long. The CDR3 region has the DNA TGTGCCAGCTCACCACAGGGGAATTCACCCCTCCACTTT. Translation: CASSPQGNSPLHF.

The V and J genes are TRBV10-3 and TRBJ1-3, with TRBD1 identical over 8 bases. The germline V gene has CDR1 ENHRY and CDR2 SYGVKD. V lost 6 bases and J lost 0; bases outside the gene matches: 4. This CDR3 comprises 15 residues. As DNA, the CDR3 is TGTGCCATCAGAGGACAGGGCCTCTCTGGAAACACCATATATTTT. Its protein product is CAIRGQGLSGNTIYF.

The V and J genes are TRBV9 and TRBJ2-3; tentative D call: TRBD2 (6 bases). The germline V and J ends were trimmed by 0 bases and 0 bases, with 11 bases remaining between them. The CDR3 consists of 16 residues. The germline CDR1 and CDR2 sequences are SGDLS and YYNGEE. CDR3 nucleotide sequence: TGTGCCAGCAGCGTAGGTAATAGCGGAAGCACAGATACGCAGTATTTT. Encoded protein: CASSVGNSGSTDTQYF.

The V and J genes are TRBV7-9 and TRBJ1-3; D gene ambiguous. This CDR3 spans 15 amino acids. V gave up 5 bases and J gave up 0 bases, with 11 bases separating them. Germline V gene sequence: CDR1 SEHNR, CDR2 FQNEAQ (reference sequence). CDR3 coding DNA: TGTGCCAGCAGCCCCGATACCTACTCTGGAAACACCATATATTTT. Amino acids: CASSPDTYSGNTIYF.

As regards this clone: Germline and junction disagree at one end, which may indicate a read error. The V call is TRBV9, the J call TRBJ2-1, with D perhaps TRBD2 (6 bases). Looked up from germline, CDR1 is SGDLS and CDR2 is YYNGEE. The CDR3 spans 15 residues. This CDR3 is CASSVVWDSHNEQFF. CDR3 nucleotides: TGTGCCAGCAGCGTAGTGTGGGACTCCCACAATGAGCAGTTCTTC.

In this sample, this clone turned up a few times. The rearrangement uses TRBV27 and TRBJ2-3; D gene unclear. The CDR3 extends over 16 amino acids. Between the trimmed V and J ends, which lost 6 bases and 0 bases, there was a span of 16 bases. Germline V gene sequence: CDR1 MNHEY, CDR2 SMNVEV (reference sequence). CDR3 nucleotide sequence: TGTGCCAGCAGGCCGACGTCAAAGGGCAGCACAGATACGCAGTATTTT. Its translation: CASRPTSKGSTDTQYF.

This clone showed up just a few times. J is TRBJ1-4 and V is TRBV19; D gene unclear. Deletions cut 1 base from V and 7 bases from J, with 4 bases between. In germline, CDR1 is LNHDA, CDR2 SQIVND (reference sequence). CDR3 length: 12 residues. The CDR3 DNA sequence: TGTGCCAGTAGTATAGGAGGTGAAAAACTGTTTTTT. As protein: CASSIGGEKLFF.

A few counts support this clone. The chain is built from TRBV5-1 and TRBJ2-3, with D unclear. The CDR3 extends over 15 amino acids. With 7 bases removed from V and 2 bases from J, the gap between germline ends came to 17 bases. Germline V CDR1 and CDR2: SGHRS, YFSETQ. CDR3 coding DNA: TGCGCCAGCGGCCTTGACGGGCAGCTCACAGATACGCAGTATTTT. Translation: CASGLDGQLTDTQYF.

The sample holds one count of this clone. V and J are TRBV11-2 and TRBJ2-7; maybe TRBD2 (6 bases). Germline V lookup: CDR1 SGHAT, CDR2 FQNNGV. Trimming shortened V by 5 bases and J by 0 bases, and 14 bases separated the two germline ends. The CDR3 covers 15 residues. The CDR3 here is CASSPGGSSSYEQYF. The CDR3 DNA is TGTGCCAGCAGCCCCGGAGGGAGTAGCTCCTACGAGCAGTACTTC.

This clone showed up just a few times. The CDR3 region has the DNA TGTGCCAGCAGCGTAGTGACAGCGTACAATGAGCAGTTCTTC. This codes for CASSVVTAYNEQFF. The chain combines TRBV9 with TRBJ2-1, with a possible D match to TRBD1 (5 bases). Germline V gene lookup returns CDR1 SGDLS and CDR2 YYNGEE. The V end was cut by 0 bases, the J end by 4 bases, with 8 bases between. The CDR3 sequence is 14 residues long.

This chain links TRBV4-3 with TRBJ2-1; D is possibly TRBD1 (6 bases). This CDR3 is built from 14 residues. V gave up 4 bases and J gave up 10 bases, with 17 bases separating them. The germline V gene encodes CDR1 LGHNA and CDR2 YSLEER. CDR3 amino acids: CASSPGDRTGEQFF. CDR3 nucleotide sequence: TGCGCCAGCAGCCCAGGGGACCGAACTGGGGAGCAGTTCTTC.